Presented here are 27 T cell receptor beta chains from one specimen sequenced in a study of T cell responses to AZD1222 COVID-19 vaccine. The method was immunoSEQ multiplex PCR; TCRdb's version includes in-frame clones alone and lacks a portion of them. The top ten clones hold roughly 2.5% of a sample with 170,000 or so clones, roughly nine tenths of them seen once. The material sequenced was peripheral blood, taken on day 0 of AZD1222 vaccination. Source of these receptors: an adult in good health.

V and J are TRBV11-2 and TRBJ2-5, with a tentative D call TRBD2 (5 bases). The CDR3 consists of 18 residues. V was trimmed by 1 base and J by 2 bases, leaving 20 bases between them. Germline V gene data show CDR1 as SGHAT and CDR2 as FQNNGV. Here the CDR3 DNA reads TGTGCCAGCAGCTTAGGTGGGTCAACTAGAGGGCGACAAGAGACCCAGTACTTC. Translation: CASSLGGSTRGRQETQYF.

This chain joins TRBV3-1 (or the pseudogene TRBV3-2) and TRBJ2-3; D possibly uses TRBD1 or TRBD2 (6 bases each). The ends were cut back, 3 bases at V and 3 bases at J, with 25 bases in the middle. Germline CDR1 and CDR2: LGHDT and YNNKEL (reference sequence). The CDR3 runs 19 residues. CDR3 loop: CASSHPGTRKGGKTDTQYF. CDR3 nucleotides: TGTGCCAGCAGCCACCCGGGTACTCGAAAGGGGGGTAAGACAGATACGCAGTATTTT.

CDR3 coding DNA: TGTGCCAGCAGTTACCGACCGGGACACAGCTACGAGCAGTACTTC. Its protein product is CASSYRPGHSYEQYF. V and J are TRBV6-5 and TRBJ2-7; tentatively, D is TRBD1 (6 bases). V lost 2 bases and J lost 3, with 14 bases in between. The germline CDR1 and CDR2 sequences are MNHEY and SVGAGI. The CDR3 sequence is 15 residues long.

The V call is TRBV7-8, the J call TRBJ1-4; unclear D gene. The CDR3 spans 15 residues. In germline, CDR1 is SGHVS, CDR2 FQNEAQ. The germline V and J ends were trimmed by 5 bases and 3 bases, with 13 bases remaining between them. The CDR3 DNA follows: TGTGCCAGCAGCCCAAATCGCGGCGCTAATGAAAAACTGTTTTTT. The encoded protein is CASSPNRGANEKLFF.

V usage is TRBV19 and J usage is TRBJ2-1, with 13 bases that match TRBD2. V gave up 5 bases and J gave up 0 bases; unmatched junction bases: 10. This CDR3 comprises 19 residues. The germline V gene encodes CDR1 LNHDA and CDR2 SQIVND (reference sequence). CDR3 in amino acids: CASSLGLAGVDSSYNEQFF. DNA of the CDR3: TGTGCCAGTAGTCTCGGACTAGCGGGAGTGGATAGCTCCTACAATGAGCAGTTCTTC.

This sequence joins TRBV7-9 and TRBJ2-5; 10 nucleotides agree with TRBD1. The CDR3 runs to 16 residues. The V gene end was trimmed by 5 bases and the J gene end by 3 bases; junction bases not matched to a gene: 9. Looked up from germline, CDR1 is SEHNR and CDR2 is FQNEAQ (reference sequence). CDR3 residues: CASSDRTGGKKETQYF. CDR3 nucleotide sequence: TGTGCCAGCAGCGACAGGACAGGGGGAAAAAAAGAGACCCAGTACTTC.

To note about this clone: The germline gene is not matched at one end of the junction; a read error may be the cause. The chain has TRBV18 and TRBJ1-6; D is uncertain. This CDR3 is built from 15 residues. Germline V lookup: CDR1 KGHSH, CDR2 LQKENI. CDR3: CASSPLPSDNSPLHF. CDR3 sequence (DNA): TGTGCCAGCTCACCCCTCCCCTCCGATAATTCACCCCTCCACTTT.

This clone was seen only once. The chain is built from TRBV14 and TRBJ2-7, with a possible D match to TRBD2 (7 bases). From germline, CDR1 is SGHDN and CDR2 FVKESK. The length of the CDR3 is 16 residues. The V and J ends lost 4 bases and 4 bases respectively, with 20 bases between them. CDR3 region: CASSRIPGRGGYEQYF. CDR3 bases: TGTGCCAGCAGCCGAATCCCGGGCAGGGGAGGGTACGAGCAGTACTTC. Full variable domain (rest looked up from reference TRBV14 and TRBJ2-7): EAGVTQFPSHSVIEKGQTVTLRCDPISGHDNLYWYRRVMGKEIKFLLHFVKESKQDESGMPNNRFLAERTGGTYSTLKVQPAELEDSGVYFCASSRIPGRGGYEQYFGPGTRLTVT.

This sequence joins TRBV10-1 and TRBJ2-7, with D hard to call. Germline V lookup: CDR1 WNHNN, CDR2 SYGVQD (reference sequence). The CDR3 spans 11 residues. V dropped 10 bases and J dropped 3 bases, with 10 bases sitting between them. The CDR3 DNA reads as TGCGCCATCCAACTCTTCTACGAGCAGTACTTC. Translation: CAIQLFYEQYF.

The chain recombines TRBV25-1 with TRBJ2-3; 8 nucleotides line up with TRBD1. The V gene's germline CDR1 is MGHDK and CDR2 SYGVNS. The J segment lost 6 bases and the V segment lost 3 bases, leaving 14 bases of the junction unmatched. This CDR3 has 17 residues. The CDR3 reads CASSDRMGDRTRDTQYF. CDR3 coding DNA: TGTGCCAGCAGTGATCGTATGGGGGACAGGACCAGGGATACGCAGTATTTT.

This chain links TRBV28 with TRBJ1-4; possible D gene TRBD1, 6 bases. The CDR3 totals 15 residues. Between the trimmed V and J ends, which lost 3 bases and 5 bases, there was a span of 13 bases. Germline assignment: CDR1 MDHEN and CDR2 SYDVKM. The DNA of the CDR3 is TGTGCCAGCAGTTTCGGAGGGGGGATAAATGAAAAACTGTTTTTT. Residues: CASSFGGGINEKLFF.

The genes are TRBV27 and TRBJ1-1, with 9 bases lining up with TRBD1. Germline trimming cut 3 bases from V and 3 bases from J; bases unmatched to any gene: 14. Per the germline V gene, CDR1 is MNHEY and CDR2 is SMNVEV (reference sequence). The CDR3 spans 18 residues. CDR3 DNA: TGTGCCAGCAGTTTCTCGACAGGGGGACCACCGGCGGACACTGAAGCTTTCTTT. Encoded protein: CASSFSTGGPPADTEAFF.

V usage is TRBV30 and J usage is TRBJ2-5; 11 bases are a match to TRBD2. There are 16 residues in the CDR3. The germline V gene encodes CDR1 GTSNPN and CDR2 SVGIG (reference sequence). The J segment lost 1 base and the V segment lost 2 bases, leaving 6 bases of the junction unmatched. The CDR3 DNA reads TGTGCCTGGAGTCGAGGGACTAGCGGCTCCCAAGAGACCCAGTACTTC. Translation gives CAWSRGTSGSQETQYF.

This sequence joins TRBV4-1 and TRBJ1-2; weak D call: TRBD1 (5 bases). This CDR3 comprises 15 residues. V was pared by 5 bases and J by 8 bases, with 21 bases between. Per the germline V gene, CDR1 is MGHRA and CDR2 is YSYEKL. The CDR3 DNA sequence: TGCGCCAGCAGCACCGGGACGGATGGGCTCTTAGGCTACACCTTC. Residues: CASSTGTDGLLGYTF.

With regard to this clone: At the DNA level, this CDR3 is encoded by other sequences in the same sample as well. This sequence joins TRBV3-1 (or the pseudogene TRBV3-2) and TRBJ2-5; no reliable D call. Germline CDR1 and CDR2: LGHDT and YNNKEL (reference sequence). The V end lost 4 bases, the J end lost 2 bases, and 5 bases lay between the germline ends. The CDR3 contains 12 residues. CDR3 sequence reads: CASSLRQETQYF. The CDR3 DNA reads TGTGCCAGCAGCCTGCGTCAAGAGACCCAGTACTTC.

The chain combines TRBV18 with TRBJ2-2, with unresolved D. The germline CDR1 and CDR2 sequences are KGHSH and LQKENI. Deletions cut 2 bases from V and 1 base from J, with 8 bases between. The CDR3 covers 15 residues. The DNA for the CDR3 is TGTGCCAGCTCACCAAACAAAGTGAACACCGGGGAGCTGTTTTTT. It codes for CASSPNKVNTGELFF.

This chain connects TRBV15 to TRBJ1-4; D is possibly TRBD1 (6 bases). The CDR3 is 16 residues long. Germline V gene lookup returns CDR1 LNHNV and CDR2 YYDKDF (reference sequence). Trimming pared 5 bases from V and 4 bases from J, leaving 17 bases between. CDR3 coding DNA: TGTGCCACCAGCGGGGCGGGGGCACGGGGTAATGAAAAACTGTTTTTT. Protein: CATSGAGARGNEKLFF.

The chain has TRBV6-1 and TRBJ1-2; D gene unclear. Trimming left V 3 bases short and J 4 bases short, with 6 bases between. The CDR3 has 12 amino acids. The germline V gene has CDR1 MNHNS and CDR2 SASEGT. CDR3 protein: CASSDGPYGYTF. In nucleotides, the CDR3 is TGTGCCAGCAGTGACGGCCCCTATGGCTACACCTTC.

The CDR3 is CASSSTHSNQPQHF. In DNA form, the CDR3 reads TGTGCCAGTAGTTCGACACATAGCAATCAGCCCCAGCATTTT. The gene calls are TRBV19 and TRBJ1-5; D gene uncertain. Deletions cut 5 bases from V and 0 bases from J, with 8 bases between. Germline CDR1 reads LNHDA; CDR2 reads SQIVND (reference sequence). The CDR3 length is 14 residues.

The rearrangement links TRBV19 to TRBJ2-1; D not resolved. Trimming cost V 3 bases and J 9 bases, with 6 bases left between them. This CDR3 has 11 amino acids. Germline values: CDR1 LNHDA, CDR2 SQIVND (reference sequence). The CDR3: CASSIRTEQFF. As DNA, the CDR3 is TGTGCCAGTAGTATCCGGACTGAGCAGTTCTTC. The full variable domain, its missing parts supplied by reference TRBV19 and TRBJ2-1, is DGGITQSPKYLFRKEGQNVTLSCEQNLNHDAMYWYRQDPGQGLRLIYYSQIVNDFQKGDIAEGYSVSREKKESFPLTVTSAQKNPTAFYLCASSIRTEQFFGPGTRLTVL.

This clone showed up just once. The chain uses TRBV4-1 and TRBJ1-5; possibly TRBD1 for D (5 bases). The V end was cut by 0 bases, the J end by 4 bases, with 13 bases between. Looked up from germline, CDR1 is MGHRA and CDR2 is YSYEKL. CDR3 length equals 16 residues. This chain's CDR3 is CASSQDPGFDNQPQHF. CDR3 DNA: TGCGCCAGCAGCCAAGACCCAGGGTTCGATAATCAGCCCCAGCATTTT.

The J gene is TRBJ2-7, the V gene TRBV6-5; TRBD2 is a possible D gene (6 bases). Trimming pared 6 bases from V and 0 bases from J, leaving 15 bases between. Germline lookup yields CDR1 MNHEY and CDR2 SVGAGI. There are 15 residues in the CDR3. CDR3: CASSNIAASSYEQYF. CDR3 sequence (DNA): TGTGCCAGCAGCAATATAGCGGCGAGCTCCTACGAGCAGTACTTC.

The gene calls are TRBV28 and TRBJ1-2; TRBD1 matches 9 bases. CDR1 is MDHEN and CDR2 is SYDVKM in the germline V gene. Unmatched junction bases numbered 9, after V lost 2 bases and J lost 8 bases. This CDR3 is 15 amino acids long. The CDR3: CASSLIGGQGRGYTF. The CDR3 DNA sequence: TGTGCCAGCAGTTTAATCGGGGGACAGGGTCGAGGCTACACCTTC.

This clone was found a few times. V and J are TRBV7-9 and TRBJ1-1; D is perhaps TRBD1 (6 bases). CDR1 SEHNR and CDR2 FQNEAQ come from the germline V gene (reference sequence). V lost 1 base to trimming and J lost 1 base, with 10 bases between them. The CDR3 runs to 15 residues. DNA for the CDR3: TGTGCCAGCAGCTTAGGTACAGGGCCGAACACTGAAGCTTTCTTT. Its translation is CASSLGTGPNTEAFF. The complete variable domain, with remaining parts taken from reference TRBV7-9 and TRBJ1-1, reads DTGVSQNPRHKITKRGQNVTFRCDPISEHNRLYWYRQTLGQGPEFLTYFQNEAQLEKSRLLSDRFSAERPKGSFSTLEIQRTEQGDSAMYLCASSLGTGPNTEAFFGQGTRLTVV.

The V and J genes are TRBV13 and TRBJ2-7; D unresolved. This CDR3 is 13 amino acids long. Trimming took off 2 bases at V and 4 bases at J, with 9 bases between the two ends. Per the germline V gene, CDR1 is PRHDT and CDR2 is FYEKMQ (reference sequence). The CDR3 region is CASSLSGSYEQYF. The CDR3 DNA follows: TGTGCCAGCAGCTTATCTGGCAGTTACGAGCAGTACTTC.

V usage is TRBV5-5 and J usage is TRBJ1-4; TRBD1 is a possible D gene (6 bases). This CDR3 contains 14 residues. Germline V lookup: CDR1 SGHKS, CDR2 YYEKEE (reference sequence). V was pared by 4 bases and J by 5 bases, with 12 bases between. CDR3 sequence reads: CASSPGRGNEKLFF. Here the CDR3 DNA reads TGTGCCAGCAGCCCGGGGAGGGGGAATGAAAAACTGTTTTTT.

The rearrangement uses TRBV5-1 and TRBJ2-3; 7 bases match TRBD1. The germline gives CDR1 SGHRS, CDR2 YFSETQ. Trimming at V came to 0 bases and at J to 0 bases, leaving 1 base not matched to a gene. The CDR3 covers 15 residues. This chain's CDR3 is CASSLGQGSTDTQYF. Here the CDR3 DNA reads TGCGCCAGCAGCTTGGGACAGGGTAGCACAGATACGCAGTATTTT.